This is a list of T cell receptor beta chains from one sample in a study of Ad26.COV2.S vaccination and SARS-CoV-2 variants. Assay used: immunoSEQ multiplex PCR; TCRdb lists only in-frame clones, some missing. Of roughly 270,000 clones in the sample, approximately 89% were seen once. This sample comprised peripheral blood, obtained in a trial of Ad26.COV2.S vaccine versus placebo. These receptors were taken from a person between 18 and 60 years old who received the Ad26.COV2.S COVID-19 vaccine or a placebo. Each CDR3 is given with its conserved first and last residue. A D gene is named only where the DNA matches it firmly. For some rows the clone size is stated as once, few or many, or as a class when expanded; others skip it.

clone_size	j_call	v_call	d_call	cdr3_nt	cdr3_aa
NA	TRBJ2-1	TRBV19	TRBD2	TGTGCCAGTATGGAAATCTCGCAGCGGGGGGCCGGGGGTGAGCAGTTCTTC	CASMEISQRGAGGEQFF
NA	TRBJ2-6	TRBV19	NA	TGTGCCAGTAGTATAGGCGGACAATTCGTCTCTGGGGCCAACGTCCTGACTTTC	CASSIGGQFVSGANVLTF
NA	TRBJ2-3	TRBV7-2	NA	TGTGCCAGCAGCGTAGGGTTAGGGGAGACAGATACGCAGTATTTT	CASSVGLGETDTQYF
NA	TRBJ2-7	TRBV5-1	NA	TGCGCCAGCAGCTTGACCGCGAGCTCCTACGAGCAGTACTTC	CASSLTASSYEQYF
NA	TRBJ2-3	TRBV6-2/TRBV6-3	TRBD1	TGTGCCAGCAGTTACCACCAGGACAGGGTCCGGGATACGCAGTATTTT	CASSYHQDRVRDTQYF
NA	TRBJ2-5	TRBV3-1/TRBV3-2	NA	TGTGCCAGCAGCCAAGATCCACCACAGGAGACCCAGTACTTC	CASSQDPPQETQYF
few	TRBJ1-1	TRBV19	TRBD1	TGTGCCAGTAGTATGGGGACAGTGAACACTGAAGCTTTCTTT	CASSMGTVNTEAFF
NA	TRBJ1-1	TRBV21-1	NA	TGTGCCAGCAGCAAGGGATGGAGGTCGCGGATGAACACTGAAGCTTTCTTT	CASSKGWRSRMNTEAFF
NA	TRBJ2-3	TRBV19	NA	TGTGCCAGTAGTATAGCGGGAGAGGGGGATACGCAGTATTTT	CASSIAGEGDTQYF
NA	TRBJ2-5	TRBV19	NA	TGTGCCAGTAGTGACAGGCGAGTACAAGAGACCCAGTACTTC	CASSDRRVQETQYF
NA	TRBJ2-7	TRBV5-1	NA	TGCGCCAGCAGCTTGGCCACAGGGACCGTTGACGAGCAGTACTTC	CASSLATGTVDEQYF
NA	TRBJ2-7	TRBV3-1/TRBV3-2	NA	TGTGCCAGCAGCCCGAGACATTCCGCCGAGCAGTACTTC	CASSPRHSAEQYF
NA	TRBJ2-7	TRBV30	TRBD2	TGTGCCTGGAGTGTACGGGGCGGGGGGGCTTCCGAGCAGTACTTC	CAWSVRGGGASEQYF
NA	TRBJ1-2	TRBV3-1/TRBV3-2	NA	TGTGCCAGCAGTCCGGACAGCAACTATGGCTACACCTTC	CASSPDSNYGYTF
NA	TRBJ2-7	TRBV5-8	NA	TGTGCCAGCAGCCATCATGGGGGGCCCTCCTACGAGCAGTACTTC	CASSHHGGPSYEQYF
NA	TRBJ2-1	TRBV7-7	TRBD2	TGTGCCAGCAGCCAAAGACTAGCGGGAGAAGGTTTAGACAATGAGCAGTTCTTC	CASSQRLAGEGLDNEQFF
NA	TRBJ2-3	TRBV6-4	NA	TGTGCCAGCAGTGACGGGGGAGACACAGATACGCAGTATTTT	CASSDGGDTDTQYF
NA	TRBJ2-2	TRBV5-1	NA	TGCGCCAGCAGCAGCCGCGGAGATAACACCGGGGAGCTGTTTTTT	CASSSRGDNTGELFF
NA	TRBJ1-3	TRBV11-3	NA	TGTGCCAGCAGCGCCGTACCTGGAAACACCATATATTTT	CASSAVPGNTIYF
NA	TRBJ2-2	TRBV9	NA	TGTGCCAGCAGCCTACGAGCAGCCGGGGAGCTGTTTTTT	CASSLRAAGELFF
NA	TRBJ1-6	TRBV6-4	NA	TGTGCCAGCAGTCAAGGGAAGAATTCACCCCTCCACTTT	CASSQGKNSPLHF
NA	TRBJ1-4	TRBV19	TRBD1	TGTGCCAGTAGTATCCGACAGGGTCCTAATGAAAAACTGTTTTTT	CASSIRQGPNEKLFF
NA	TRBJ1-1	TRBV30	NA	TGTGCCTGGATTTTTCCAGGGGAGACTGAAGCTTTCTTT	CAWIFPGETEAFF
once	TRBJ1-1	TRBV5-1	NA	TGCGCCAGCAGCTTTACAGGGTTGGGCACTGAAGCTTTCTTT	CASSFTGLGTEAFF
NA	TRBJ2-7	TRBV18	NA	TGTGCCAGCTCACCACGTTCACAGCGATCCTACGAGCAGTACTTC	CASSPRSQRSYEQYF
NA	TRBJ2-7	TRBV5-1	NA	TGCGCCAGCAGCTTGGCGGCAGGGGATTCCTACGAGCAGTACTTC	CASSLAAGDSYEQYF
NA	TRBJ1-1	TRBV30	TRBD1	TGTGCCTACATGGACAGGCTGAACACTGAAGCTTTCTTT	CAYMDRLNTEAFF
NA	TRBJ2-1	TRBV2	NA	TGTGCCAGCAGTGGGAGGGGGCGAGACAATGAGCAGTTCTTC	CASSGRGRDNEQFF
NA	TRBJ1-4	TRBV4-2	NA	TGTGCCAGCAGCCAGTCCCCCCTCGGTAGGCTGTTTTTT	CASSQSPLGRLFF
NA	TRBJ2-3	TRBV15	TRBD2	TGTGCCACCAGCACCTTGACTAGCGGGACGGCTAGCACAGATACGCAGTATTTT	CATSTLTSGTASTDTQYF
NA	TRBJ1-3	TRBV5-1	NA	TGCGCCAGCAGCTCCGGCCAGGGGGGAAACACCATATATTTT	CASSSGQGGNTIYF
few	TRBJ1-2	TRBV19	NA	TGTGCCAGTAGTGCCTGGCAGCGGTATGGCTACACCTTC	CASSAWQRYGYTF
NA	TRBJ2-5	TRBV11-3	TRBD1	TGTGCCAGCAGCTTAAGACAGGGGCGGCAAGAGACCCAGTACTTC	CASSLRQGRQETQYF
NA	TRBJ2-7	TRBV7-8	NA	TGTGCCAGCAGCGGGGACCGGGACAAGTACTACGAGCAGTACTTC	CASSGDRDKYYEQYF
NA	TRBJ2-7	TRBV6-5	NA	TGTGCCAGCAGTTACACGAGGGGGATTTACGAGCAGTACTTC	CASSYTRGIYEQYF
NA	TRBJ2-2	TRBV5-1	NA	TGCGCCAGCAGCTTGCTAGGGGTTGGGGAGCTGTTTTTT	CASSLLGVGELFF
NA	TRBJ1-6	TRBV30	NA	TGTGCCTGGAGCACACCACCTAATTCACCCCTCCACTTT	CAWSTPPNSPLHF
NA	TRBJ1-2	TRBV11-2	NA	TGTGCCAGCAGGCCCCCGGGGGCGAATGGCTACACCTTC	CASRPPGANGYTF
NA	TRBJ1-3	TRBV5-6	NA	TGTGCCAGCGAGCCCGGAACTACTGGAAACACCATATATTTT	CASEPGTTGNTIYF
NA	TRBJ1-4	TRBV5-1	NA	TGCGCCAGCAGCCCCAGTCTAGGTCCCGATGAAAAACTGTTTTTT	CASSPSLGPDEKLFF
NA	TRBJ1-5	TRBV9	TRBD1	TGTGCCAGCAGCCCCGAGACAGGGATCAATCAGCCCCAGCATTTT	CASSPETGINQPQHF